This T cell receptor (beta chain) came from a study of T-cell memory formation after mild COVID-19. Study observations and caveats: Mainly in CM and EM were contracting CD4+ clones; CD8+ were in EMRA.

TCRdb ran MiXCR on the 5' RACE reads and lists one entry per CDR3 protein. The data hold fewer than 150,000 distinct CDR3 sequences, with roughly 6% observed a single time. As concerns this clonotype: The antigen is not known.

V was trimmed by 4 bases and J by 3 bases, leaving 13 bases between them. The V gene's germline CDR1 is SGHRS and CDR2 YFSETQ. The CDR3 totals 14 residues. Sequencing was done on a sample of PBMCs or a T cell subset sorted from them (not recorded which). The TCR comes from an adult woman who had mild COVID-19 (a few samples of this study predate the infection). Cell type and time point are not known. This sequence joins TRBV5-1 and TRBJ1-1; no reliable D call. The DNA for the CDR3 is TGCGCCAGCAGCCGACGGACGGGAGACACTGAAGCTTTCTTT. Amino acid sequence: CASSRRTGDTEAFF.